Listed here is a single T cell receptor (beta chain). There are 14 residues in the CDR3. The V segment lost 7 bases and the J segment 6 bases; nucleotides outside the gene matches: 6. Per the germline V gene, CDR1 is MGHDK and CDR2 is SYGVNS. In CD8 memory, CD45RO+ cells were put together with CCR7-negative CD45RA+ TemRA cells. Across several immunoSEQ plates, the genomic DNA of each subset was split evenly. The assay was immunoSEQ multiplex PCR, and TCRdb's table has in-frame clones only and misses some. The sample consists of 550,000 to 800,000 clones, roughly 91% of them appearing once. These data originate in a study of shared clonotypes between healthy human individuals.

The receptor comes from a young man in good health. Some clones in this sample may be carry-over from other donors' samples. The sequenced sample was memory CD8+ T cells from PBMCs. The subset is: CD45RO+ cells pooled with CCR7-negative TemRA cells. The J gene is TRBJ2-1, the V gene TRBV25-1, with 10 nucleotides matching TRBD2. Here the CDR3 reads CASTGLADSNEQFF. The CDR3 bases are TGTGCCAGCACCGGACTAGCGGATTCCAATGAGCAGTTCTTC.